The rows below give T cell receptor beta chains drawn from one sample of a study of patients and donors after allogeneic stem cell transplantation. TCRdb re-analysed the RT-PCR reads in MiXCR, keeping a single row per CDR3 protein. Of 410,000 or so distinct CDR3 sequences in the sample, around 15% are singletons; the top ten hold less than 8.5%. The sample was blood, either unsorted or a sorted T cell fraction (not recorded which). All receptors derive from a human donor who was either an allogeneic HSCT recipient or a stem cell or donor lymphocyte infusion donor (not recorded which). It is not recorded whose cells these are; they may come from a transplant donor. The CDR3 runs from the conserved cysteine through the conserved F or W. Fields, in order: J gene, D gene, clone size, V gene, CDR3 protein, CDR3 DNA. A D gene is named only where the DNA matches it firmly. Expanded clones are given a class, and other clones once, few, many or no size at all.

J gene: TRBJ1-2
D gene: .
clone size: few
V gene: TRBV7-8
CDR3 protein: CASSLGGPGPEMGGYTF
CDR3 DNA: TGTGCCAGCAGCTTAGGGGGGCCAGGGCCCGAAATGGGAGGCTACACCTTC

J gene: TRBJ2-1
D gene: .
clone size: .
V gene: TRBV18
CDR3 protein: CASSPGGQFYNEQFF
CDR3 DNA: TGTGCCAGCTCACCAGGAGGTCAGTTCTACAATGAGCAGTTCTTC

J gene: TRBJ2-3
D gene: .
clone size: .
V gene: TRBV10-3
CDR3 protein: CAISESNPVLTDTQYF
CDR3 DNA: TGTGCCATCAGTGAGTCGAACCCAGTTCTCACAGATACGCAGTATTTT

J gene: TRBJ1-2
D gene: .
clone size: .
V gene: TRBV6-6
CDR3 protein: CATADSHYGYTF
CDR3 DNA: TGTGCCACCGCCGACAGCCACTATGGCTACACCTTC

J gene: TRBJ2-1
D gene: .
clone size: few
V gene: TRBV20-1
CDR3 protein: CSANGGEQFF
CDR3 DNA: TGCAGTGCTAACGGGGGTGAGCAGTTCTTC

J gene: TRBJ2-2
D gene: .
clone size: .
V gene: TRBV11-1
CDR3 protein: CASSPRGTRSTGELFF
CDR3 DNA: TGTGCCAGCAGCCCAAGGGGGACCAGAAGCACCGGGGAGCTGTTTTTT

J gene: TRBJ2-7
D gene: .
clone size: .
V gene: TRBV5-1
CDR3 protein: CARSFPTTGEQYF
CDR3 DNA: TGCGCCAGAAGCTTCCCGACAACCGGCGAGCAGTACTTC

J gene: TRBJ1-3
D gene: .
clone size: few
V gene: TRBV9
CDR3 protein: CASSTQPSDSGNTIYF
CDR3 DNA: TGTGCCAGCAGCACACAGCCCTCCGACTCTGGAAACACCATATATTTT

J gene: TRBJ1-1
D gene: .
clone size: many
V gene: TRBV12-3/TRBV12-4
CDR3 protein: CASSFRRNTEAFF
CDR3 DNA: TGTGCCAGCAGTTTTCGGCGTAACACTGAAGCTTTCTTT

J gene: TRBJ1-1
D gene: .
clone size: .
V gene: TRBV7-2
CDR3 protein: CASSLEETDTEAFF
CDR3 DNA: TGTGCCAGCAGCTTAGAGGAGACAGATACTGAAGCTTTCTTT

J gene: TRBJ1-1
D gene: TRBD1
clone size: .
V gene: TRBV12-3/TRBV12-4
CDR3 protein: CASTLRQGGEAFF
CDR3 DNA: TGTGCCAGCACCCTCAGACAGGGTGGTGAAGCTTTCTTT

J gene: TRBJ1-5
D gene: .
clone size: .
V gene: TRBV6-2/TRBV6-3
CDR3 protein: CASKADRANQPQHF
CDR3 DNA: TGTGCCAGCAAAGCGGACAGAGCCAATCAGCCCCAGCATTTT

J gene: TRBJ1-1
D gene: .
clone size: many
V gene: TRBV6-2/TRBV6-3
CDR3 protein: CASSRGMTEAFF
CDR3 DNA: TGTGCCAGCAGTAGGGGGATGACTGAAGCTTTCTTT

J gene: TRBJ2-2
D gene: .
clone size: .
V gene: TRBV6-1
CDR3 protein: CASSCTGPNTGELFF
CDR3 DNA: TGTGCCAGCAGCTGCACTGGCCCGAACACCGGGGAGCTGTTTTTT

J gene: TRBJ2-7
D gene: .
clone size: few
V gene: TRBV2
CDR3 protein: CASGIQDRTYEQYF
CDR3 DNA: TGTGCCAGCGGTATCCAGGACAGAACCTACGAGCAGTACTTC

J gene: TRBJ1-2
D gene: .
clone size: .
V gene: TRBV12-3/TRBV12-4
CDR3 protein: CASSLPGQGYTF
CDR3 DNA: TGTGCCAGCAGTTTACCCGGACAGGGCTACACCTTC

J gene: TRBJ2-5
D gene: TRBD2
clone size: once
V gene: TRBV7-9
CDR3 protein: CASSSLSGQETQYF
CDR3 DNA: TGTGCCAGCAGCTCGCTTAGCGGGCAAGAGACCCAGTACTTC

J gene: TRBJ2-1
D gene: TRBD2
clone size: few
V gene: TRBV18
CDR3 protein: CASSPKTSGRASYNEQFF
CDR3 DNA: TGTGCCAGCTCACCAAAGACTAGCGGGAGGGCATCCTACAATGAGCAGTTCTTC

J gene: TRBJ2-7
D gene: .
clone size: few
V gene: TRBV11-2
CDR3 protein: CASSSNRDAIYEQYF
CDR3 DNA: TGTGCCAGCAGCTCCAACCGGGACGCCATTTACGAGCAGTACTTC